These 6 T cell receptor beta chains share one sample of origin, sequenced in a study of cytomegalovirus exposure and HLA in healthy donors. Researchers ran the PCR with 60 Vbeta and 13 Jbeta primers. Clones were sequenced by immunoSEQ multiplex PCR, and TCRdb holds only the in-frame ones, with some missing. The sample holds 150,000 to 200,000 clones, 75% to 90% seen once. Input material: PBMCs. The receptors here all came from a human donor in good health.

This clone was detected a few times. This rearrangement joins TRBV19 to TRBJ1-2; D call uncertain. Trimming stripped 1 base from V and 8 bases from J, with 11 bases between. The germline V gene encodes CDR1 LNHDA and CDR2 SQIVND (reference sequence). CDR3 size: 13 residues. The CDR3 region is CASSIALTGGYTF. Here the CDR3 DNA reads TGTGCCAGTAGTATAGCCTTAACGGGGGGCTACACCTTC.

This clone was recorded a few times. The chain carries TRBV10-3 and TRBJ2-7; the D gene is possibly TRBD2 (6 bases). The CDR3 sequence is 14 residues long. V was shortened by 7 bases and J by 7 bases, with 20 bases between the two germline ends. Germline V lookup: CDR1 ENHRY, CDR2 SYGVKD. CDR3 amino acids: CAITPTRAAGEQYF. Here the CDR3 DNA reads TGTGCCATCACCCCGACACGGGCTGCGGGGGAGCAGTACTTC.

CDR3: CASFAGARETQYF. DNA of the CDR3: TGTGCCAGCTTCGCAGGGGCAAGAGAGACCCAGTACTTC. V usage is TRBV2 and J usage is TRBJ2-5, with D perhaps TRBD1 (6 bases). The CDR3 extends over 13 amino acids. Germline CDR1 is SNHLY and CDR2 is FYNNEI. V was cut by 8 bases and J by 4 bases, with 14 bases left in between.

The J gene is TRBJ1-4, the V gene TRBV6-5; perhaps TRBD1 as D (6 bases). Trimming removed 4 bases at V and 5 bases at J, with 14 bases between. CDR3 length: 15 residues. Germline lookup yields CDR1 MNHEY and CDR2 SVGAGI. The CDR3 DNA reads as TGTGCCAGCAGTTCCCAGGGGATGGGGAATGAAAAACTGTTTTTT. Encoded protein: CASSSQGMGNEKLFF.

The genes are TRBV5-1 and TRBJ2-6, with a weak D call TRBD1 (6 bases). Trimming shortened V by 7 bases and J by 0 bases, and 11 bases separated the two germline ends. CDR3 size: 15 residues. Germline V CDR1 and CDR2: SGHRS, YFSETQ. The CDR3 region is CASGQGPSGANVLTF. DNA of the CDR3: TGCGCCAGCGGCCAGGGGCCCTCTGGGGCCAACGTCCTGACTTTC.

The V and J genes are TRBV5-1 and TRBJ1-1, with a tentative D call TRBD1 (5 bases). Germline V gene sequence: CDR1 SGHRS, CDR2 YFSETQ. The ends were cut back, 0 bases at V and 4 bases at J, with 10 bases in the middle. The CDR3 extends over 14 amino acids. The CDR3 is CASSLGDSFTEAFF. CDR3 bases: TGCGCCAGCAGCTTGGGAGACAGCTTCACTGAAGCTTTCTTT.